This TCR beta chain was identified during a study of T cell changes during pregnancy in multiple sclerosis. The CDR3 consists of 13 residues. The germline gives CDR1 SGHTA, CDR2 FQGNSA. V was trimmed by 2 bases and J by 7 bases, leaving 9 bases between them. Generated by immunoSEQ multiplex PCR, the TCRdb table keeps only in-frame clones and is missing some. The sample holds nearly 110,000 clones; around 92% are singletons and the top ten take less than 0.85%. Sequences were derived from peripheral blood, sampled in the third trimester of pregnancy. The chain carries TRBV7-2 and TRBJ1-5, with D possibly TRBD1 on 5 matching bases. The source is a female donor in good health, enrolled as a control in a pregnancy study. The CDR3 is CASSLLGEQPQHF. The CDR3 nucleotides are TGTGCCAGCAGCTTACTAGGGGAACAGCCCCAGCATTTT.